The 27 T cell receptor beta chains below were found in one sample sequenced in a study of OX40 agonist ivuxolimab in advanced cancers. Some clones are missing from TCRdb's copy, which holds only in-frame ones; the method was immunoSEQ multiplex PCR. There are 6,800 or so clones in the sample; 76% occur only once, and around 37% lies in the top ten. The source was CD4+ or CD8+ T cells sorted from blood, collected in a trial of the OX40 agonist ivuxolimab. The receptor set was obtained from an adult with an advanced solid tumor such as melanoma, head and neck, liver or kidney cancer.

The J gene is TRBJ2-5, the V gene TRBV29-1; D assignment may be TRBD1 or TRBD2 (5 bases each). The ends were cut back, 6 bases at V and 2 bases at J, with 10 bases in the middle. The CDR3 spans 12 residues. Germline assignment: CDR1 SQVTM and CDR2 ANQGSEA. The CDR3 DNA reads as TGCAGCGTGGGGACGGTACAAGAGACCCAGTACTTC. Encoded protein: CSVGTVQETQYF. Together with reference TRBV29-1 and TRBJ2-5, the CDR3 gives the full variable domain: SAVISQKPSRDICQRGTSLTIQCQVDSQVTMMFWYRQQPGQSLTLIATANQGSEATYESGFVIDKFPISRPNLTFSTLTVSNMSPEDSSIYLCSVGTVQETQYFGPGTRLLVL.

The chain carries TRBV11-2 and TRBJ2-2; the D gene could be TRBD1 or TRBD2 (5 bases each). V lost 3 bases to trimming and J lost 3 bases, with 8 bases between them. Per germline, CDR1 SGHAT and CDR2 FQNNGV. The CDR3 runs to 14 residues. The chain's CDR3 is CASSFVGDTGELFF. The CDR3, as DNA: TGTGCCAGCAGCTTTGTGGGGGACACCGGGGAGCTGTTTTTT.

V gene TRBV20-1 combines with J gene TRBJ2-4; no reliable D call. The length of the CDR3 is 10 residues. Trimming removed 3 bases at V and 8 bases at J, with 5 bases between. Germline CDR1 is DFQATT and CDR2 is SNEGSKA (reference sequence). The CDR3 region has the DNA TGCAGTGCTAGTGGGGACATTCAGTACTTC. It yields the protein CSASGDIQYF.

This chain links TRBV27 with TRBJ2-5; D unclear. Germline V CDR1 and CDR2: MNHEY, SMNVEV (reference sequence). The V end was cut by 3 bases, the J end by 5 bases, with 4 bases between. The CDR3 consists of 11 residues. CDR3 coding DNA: TGTGCCAGCAGTTTGAGGGAGACCCAGTACTTC. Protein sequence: CASSLRETQYF.

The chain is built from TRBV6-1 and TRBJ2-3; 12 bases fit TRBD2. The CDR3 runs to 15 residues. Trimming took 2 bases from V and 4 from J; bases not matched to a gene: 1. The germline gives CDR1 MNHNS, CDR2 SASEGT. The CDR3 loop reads CASSELAGGPDTQYF. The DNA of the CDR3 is TGTGCCAGCAGTGAACTAGCGGGAGGGCCAGATACGCAGTATTTT.

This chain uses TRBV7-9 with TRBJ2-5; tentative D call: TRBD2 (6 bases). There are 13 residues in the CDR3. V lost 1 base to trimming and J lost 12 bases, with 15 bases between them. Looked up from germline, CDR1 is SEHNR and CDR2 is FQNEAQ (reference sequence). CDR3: CASSLGGHRREYF. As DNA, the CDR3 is TGTGCCAGCAGCTTAGGAGGTCACCGGAGGGAGTACTTC. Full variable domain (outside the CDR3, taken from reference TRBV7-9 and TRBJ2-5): DTGVSQNPRHKITKRGQNVTFRCDPISEHNRLYWYRQTLGQGPEFLTYFQNEAQLEKSRLLSDRFSAERPKGSFSTLEIQRTEQGDSAMYLCASSLGGHRREYFGPGTRLLVL.

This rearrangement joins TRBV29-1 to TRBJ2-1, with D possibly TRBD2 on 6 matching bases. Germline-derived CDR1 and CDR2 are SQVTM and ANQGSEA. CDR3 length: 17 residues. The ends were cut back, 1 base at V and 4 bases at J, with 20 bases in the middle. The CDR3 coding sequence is TGCAGCGTTGAAGCCCAGGAGAAGTGGGGGGTTTACAATGAGCAGTTCTTC. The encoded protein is CSVEAQEKWGVYNEQFF.

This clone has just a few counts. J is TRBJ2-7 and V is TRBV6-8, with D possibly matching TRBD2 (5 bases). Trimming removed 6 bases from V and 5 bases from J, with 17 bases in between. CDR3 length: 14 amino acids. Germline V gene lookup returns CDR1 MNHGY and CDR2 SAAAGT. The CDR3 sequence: CASSPYLEGDEQYF. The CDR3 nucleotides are TGTGCCAGCAGCCCCTACCTCGAGGGCGACGAGCAGTACTTC.

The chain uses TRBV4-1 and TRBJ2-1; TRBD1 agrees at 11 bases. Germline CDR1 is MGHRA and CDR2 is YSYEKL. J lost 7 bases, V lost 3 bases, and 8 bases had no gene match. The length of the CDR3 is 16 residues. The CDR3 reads CASSHPGTGGGNEQFF. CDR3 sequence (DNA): TGCGCCAGCAGCCATCCCGGGACAGGGGGAGGGAATGAGCAGTTCTTC.

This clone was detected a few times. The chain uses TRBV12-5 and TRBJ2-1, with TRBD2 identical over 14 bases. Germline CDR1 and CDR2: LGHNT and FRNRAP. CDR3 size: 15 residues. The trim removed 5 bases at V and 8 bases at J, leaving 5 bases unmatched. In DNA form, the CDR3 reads TGTGCTAGTGGTCAGGGACTAGCGGGAGTATATGAGCAGTTCTTC. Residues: CASGQGLAGVYEQFF.

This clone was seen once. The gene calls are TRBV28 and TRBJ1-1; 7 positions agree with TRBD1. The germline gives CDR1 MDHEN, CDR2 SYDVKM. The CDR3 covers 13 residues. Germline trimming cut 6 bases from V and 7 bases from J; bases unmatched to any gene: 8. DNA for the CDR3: TGTGCCAGCAGCGTGAGGGGGCGGTTTGAAGCTTTCTTT. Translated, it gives CASSVRGRFEAFF.

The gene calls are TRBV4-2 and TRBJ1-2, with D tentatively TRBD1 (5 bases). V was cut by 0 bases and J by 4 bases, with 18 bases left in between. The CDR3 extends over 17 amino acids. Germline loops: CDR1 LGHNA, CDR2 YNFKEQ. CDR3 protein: CASSQDLGGGAIYGYTF. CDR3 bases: TGTGCCAGCAGCCAAGATCTGGGGGGGGGTGCAATCTATGGCTACACCTTC.

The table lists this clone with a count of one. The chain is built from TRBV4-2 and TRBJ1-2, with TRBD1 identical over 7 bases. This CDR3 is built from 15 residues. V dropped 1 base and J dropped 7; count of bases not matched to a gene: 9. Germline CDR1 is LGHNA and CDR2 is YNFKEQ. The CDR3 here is CASSQVGTAMVGYTF. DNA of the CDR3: TGTGCCAGCAGCCAAGTAGGGACAGCTATGGTTGGCTACACCTTC.

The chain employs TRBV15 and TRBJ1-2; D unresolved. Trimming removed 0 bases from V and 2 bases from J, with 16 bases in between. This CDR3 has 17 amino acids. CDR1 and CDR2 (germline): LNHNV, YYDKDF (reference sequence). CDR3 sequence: CATSRDLTDVGNYGYTF. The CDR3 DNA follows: TGTGCCACCAGCAGAGATTTAACGGACGTAGGAAACTATGGCTACACCTTC.

The CDR3 DNA reads as TGTGCCAGCAGAACCCGCGGACAACTGAACACTGAAGCTTTCTTT. This encodes CASRTRGQLNTEAFF. The chain links TRBV27 to TRBJ1-1, with D maybe TRBD1 (5 bases). Germline assignment: CDR1 MNHEY and CDR2 SMNVEV (reference sequence). V was trimmed by 6 bases and J by 0 bases, leaving 14 bases between them. The length of the CDR3 is 15 residues.

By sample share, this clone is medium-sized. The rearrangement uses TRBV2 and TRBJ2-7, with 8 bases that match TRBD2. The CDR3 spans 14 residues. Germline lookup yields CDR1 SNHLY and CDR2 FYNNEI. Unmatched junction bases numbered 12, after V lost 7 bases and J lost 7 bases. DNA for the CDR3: TGTGCCAGCACCGTCGGAGCGGGAGTCGGGGAGCAGTACTTC. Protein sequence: CASTVGAGVGEQYF.

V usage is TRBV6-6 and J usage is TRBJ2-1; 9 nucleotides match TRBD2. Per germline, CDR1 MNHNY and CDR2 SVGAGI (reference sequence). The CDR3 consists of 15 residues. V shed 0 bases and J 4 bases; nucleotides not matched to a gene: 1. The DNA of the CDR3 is TGTGCCAGCAGTTACTCGGCGGGAGGGTACAATGAGCAGTTCTTC. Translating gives CASSYSAGGYNEQFF.

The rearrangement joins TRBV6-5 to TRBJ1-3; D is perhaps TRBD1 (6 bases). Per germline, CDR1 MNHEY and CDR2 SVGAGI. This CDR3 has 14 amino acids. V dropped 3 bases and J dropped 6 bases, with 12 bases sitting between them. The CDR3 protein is CASSYGRGANTIYF. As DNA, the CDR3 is TGTGCCAGCAGTTATGGTCGGGGGGCAAACACCATATATTTT.

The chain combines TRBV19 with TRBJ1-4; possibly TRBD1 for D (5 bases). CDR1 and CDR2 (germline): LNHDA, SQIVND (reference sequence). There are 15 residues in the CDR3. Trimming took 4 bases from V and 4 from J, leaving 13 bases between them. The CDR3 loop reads CASSRQMGRNEKLFF. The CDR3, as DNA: TGTGCCAGTAGTAGACAGATGGGACGTAATGAAAAACTGTTTTTT.

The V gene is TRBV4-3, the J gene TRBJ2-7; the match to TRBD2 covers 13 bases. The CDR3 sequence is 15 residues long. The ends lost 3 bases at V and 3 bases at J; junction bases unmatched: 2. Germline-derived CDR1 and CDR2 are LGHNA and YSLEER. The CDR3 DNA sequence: TGCGCCAGCAGCCATGGGACTAGCGGGAACTACGAGCAGTACTTC. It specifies CASSHGTSGNYEQYF.

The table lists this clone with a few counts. The CDR3 is CASSSGETQYF. The CDR3, as DNA: TGTGCCAGCAGCTCAGGGGAGACCCAGTACTTC. The J gene is TRBJ2-5, the V gene TRBV5-6, with D tentatively TRBD1 (5 bases). This CDR3 is built from 11 residues. Trimming took 3 bases from V and 5 from J, leaving 5 bases between them. Germline loops: CDR1 SGHDT, CDR2 YYEEEE.

The CDR3 sequence: CASSPPAGGPYEQYF. The DNA of the CDR3 is TGTGCCAGCAGCCCCCCGGCGGGAGGGCCCTACGAGCAGTACTTC. The chain has TRBV7-9 and TRBJ2-7; TRBD2 matches 9 bases. Germline V CDR1 and CDR2: SEHNR, FQNEAQ (reference sequence). The J segment lost 2 bases and the V segment lost 5 bases, leaving 7 bases of the junction unmatched. The CDR3 sequence is 15 residues long.

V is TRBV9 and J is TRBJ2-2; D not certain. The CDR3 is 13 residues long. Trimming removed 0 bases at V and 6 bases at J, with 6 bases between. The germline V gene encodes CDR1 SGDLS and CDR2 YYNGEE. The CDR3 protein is CASSVATSGELFF. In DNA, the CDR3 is TGTGCCAGCAGCGTAGCAACATCCGGGGAGCTGTTTTTT.

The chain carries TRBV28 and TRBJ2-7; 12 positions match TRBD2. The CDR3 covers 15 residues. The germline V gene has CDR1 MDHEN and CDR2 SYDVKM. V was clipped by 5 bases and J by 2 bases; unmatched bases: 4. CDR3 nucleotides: TGTGCCAGCAGTAGAGGACTAGCGGGGACCTACGAGCAGTACTTC. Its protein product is CASSRGLAGTYEQYF.

CDR3 loop: CASSLGTRLYEQYF. The CDR3 region has the DNA TGTGCCAGCAGTTTAGGGACGAGACTTTACGAGCAGTACTTC. The chain joins TRBV27 to TRBJ2-7; tentatively, D is TRBD1 or TRBD2 (5 bases each). CDR1 is MNHEY, CDR2 SMNVEV, per germline (reference sequence). The V gene lost 2 bases and the J gene lost 4 bases, with 12 bases spanning the gap. This CDR3 region has 14 residues.

The CDR3 is CASSQSTATTDTQYF. CDR3 nucleotide sequence: TGCGCCAGCAGCCAGAGCACAGCTACCACAGATACGCAGTATTTT. V gene TRBV4-1 combines with J gene TRBJ2-3; no clear D. V lost 3 bases, J lost 2 bases, and 12 bases lay in between. The CDR3 is 15 residues long. CDR1 MGHRA and CDR2 YSYEKL come from the germline V gene.

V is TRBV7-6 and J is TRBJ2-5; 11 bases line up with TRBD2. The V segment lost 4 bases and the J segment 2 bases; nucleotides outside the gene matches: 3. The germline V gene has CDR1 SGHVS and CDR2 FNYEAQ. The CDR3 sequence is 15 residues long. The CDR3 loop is CASSWGLAVQETQYF. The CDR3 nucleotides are TGTGCCAGCAGCTGGGGACTAGCGGTACAAGAGACCCAGTACTTC.